This note documents a single T cell receptor (beta chain) sequence. Its antigen is unknown. Base qualities are not provided; no much larger clone lies one nucleotide away. The TCR beta CDR3 regions were amplified from the RNA transcripts. A first-round RT-PCR of the TCR CDR3 used the HTBI primer set with the Qiagen OneStep RT-PCR kit. Libraries were constructed in a second round of multiplex PCR, after which size selection and purification were carried out. Libraries were sequenced paired-end with 100 bp reads on an Illumina HiSeq2000. In the original analysis: Raw data were processed with SOAPnuke, discarding reads with adapters, uncalled bases, mean Phred below 15, or no exact constant-primer or identifier match. High-quality paired reads were merged with COPE v1.2.5, and unique nucleotide sequences were defined as clonotypes. Clonotypes were aligned to IMGT TRBV, TRBD and TRBJ reference segments using MiTCR v1.1. Analysis was restricted to V-J combinations with a frequency above 0.0001, which covered roughly 99% of repertoires. A TCS score was defined as the ratio of F50 (clonal expansion) to E x V (chaos), with BLOSUM62-based TCRdist applied between CDR3 peptides within each V-J. Welch's t-statistics and random forest reduced 500 to 550 V-J features to some 14, which were used in a naive Bayes classifier (R e1071). In TCRdb, the public reads were trimmed at Q25 with fastp and aligned with MiXCR, with productive beta chains retained. Records with the same CDR3 protein are collapsed into one entry carrying the most frequent genes and DNA. TCRdb, not the original authors, processed these V and J calls. This sample has about 460,000 distinct CDR3 sequences in its table, and roughly 22% of those were observed once. Of the sample, around 47% is held by the ten largest clones.

The data originate from a study of T cells in Graves' hyperthyroidism and ophthalmopathy (dated by TCRdb to about 2019). Notes on the research overall: Peripheral blood samples were taken at the time of initial diagnosis, prior to any treatment. To identify TCR V-J signatures that set the groups apart, the researchers used a discovery cohort of more than 95 patients, made up of 40 to 45 with Graves' ophthalmopathy and some 58 with stable Graves' hyperthyroidism. Prospective prediction of ophthalmopathy was tested in an independent validation cohort consisting of under 20 hyperthyroidism patients and more than 15 patients who later progressed to ophthalmopathy. The 100 discovery patients were divided at random into training and test sets in a 7:3 ratio. In addition, the study compared T-cell repertoires in thyroid tissue and in blood from several Graves' hyperthyroidism patients. After sampling, hyperthyroidism patients received methimazole starting at 30 mg daily, and ophthalmopathy patients received high-dose intravenous methylprednisolone. The paper reports TCR Vbeta CDR3 sequencing of fewer than 150 peripheral blood samples: under 45 ophthalmopathy, 70 to 85 hyperthyroidism and around 17 progressor patients. Here is what the overall study found, with its caveats: A 13 V-J signature model separated ophthalmopathy from stable hyperthyroidism, with roughly 88% sensitivity and approximately 81% specificity in cross-validation and 80%/75% in testing. Blood samples also contained most of the expanded thyroid clonotypes (frequency above 0.001), which suggests that blood repertoires may reflect thyroid immune responses. No statistical method was used to set the sample size in advance, and investigators knew the group allocation. In validation, progression to ophthalmopathy was predicted by the model with around 70% sensitivity and 72.22% specificity, a median of approximately 7.1 months before onset.

Ophthalmopathy patients had moderately to severely active disease, with a Clinical Activity Score of 3 or more, a NOSPECS grade of 4 or more, and a disease duration of less than 3 months. Exclusion was applied to patients with uncontrolled infections, other autoimmune diseases, pregnancy or lactation. Diagnoses relied on clinical symptoms, serum thyroxine and TRAb, thyroid ultrasound and orbital computed tomography. Ficoll-Paque density gradient centrifugation was used to isolate PBMCs from around 10 ml of fresh peripheral blood. Total RNA was extracted using Trizol reagent, and RNA quality was assessed on an Agilent 2100 Bioanalyzer. Sequenced: blood. The receptor was derived from a woman in her sixties or seventies with Graves' ophthalmopathy.

The bases are TGTGCCAGCACCAGGACAGGGGTAGAGGGCTACACCTTC. This translates into CASTRTGVEGYTF. In this chain, TRBV6-2 or TRBV6-3 is recombined with TRBJ1-2, with 9 middle bases fitting TRBD1. CDR1 and CDR2, looked up from the germline V gene, are MNHEY and SVGEGT. The CDR3 runs 13 amino acids, cysteine and phenylalanine included. The DNA shown is the 39-base CDR3, in frame from base 1. V loses 7 bases at its end and J loses 8 bases; junction bases beyond the gene matches: 8.